The T cell receptor beta chain described here comes from a study of CDR3 diversity in severe acne. There are 13 residues in the CDR3. Germline V gene data show CDR1 as MNHNS and CDR2 as SASEGT. V dropped 6 bases and J dropped 3 bases, with 11 bases sitting between them. This clonotype was picked up many times. MiXCR, applied by TCRdb to the PCR reads, yields one record per CDR3 protein. The sample lists approximately 77,000 distinct CDR3 sequences; about 49% were seen once. Material: blood. This sequence joins TRBV6-1 and TRBJ2-5; D not certain. The sequence was collected from a male donor with severe acne vulgaris. CDR3 loop: CASRPFTEETQYF. In DNA form, the CDR3 reads TGTGCCAGCAGACCTTTTACGGAAGAGACCCAGTACTTC.